This T cell receptor beta chain was obtained from a study of shared clonotypes between healthy human individuals (dated by TCRdb to 2020 to 2021). Turning to the overall study: The cohort included three men and a couple of women between 18 and 49 years of age. For each donor, CD4 naive and CD4 memory were each run on three plates, CD8 naive on two plates, and CD8 memory on one plate. To estimate repertoire size and how much clonotype sharing occurs between individuals, the study deeply sequenced the blood TCR repertoires of 4 to 6 healthy adults. To increase sequencing depth and limit assay-specific biases, different laboratories used diverse techniques to prepare libraries and sequence TCR repertoires. Per donor, leukapheresis produced somewhere between about 0.8 and 9.5 billion PBMCs.

Donors were healthy HIV-negative adults with no recently reported acute infections or vaccinations. Every donor was a Caucasian adult living in Nashville, Tennessee, USA. CD4+ T cells were enriched by magnetic negative selection, after which naive cells were positively selected on CD45RA and the negative fraction was taken as the memory subset. Blood was obtained by leukapheresis, after which PBMCs were separated by Ficoll-Histopaque density gradient centrifugation and cryopreserved in liquid nitrogen vapor phase. Purity and quantity of every magnetically sorted T cell population were checked by analytical flow cytometry. Genomic DNA was isolated from every sorted fraction and measured by UV absorbance on a Nanodrop 2000c. In the case of this clone: Its antigen remains unidentified. No qualities accompany the bases; no much larger clone lies one base away.

Using the deep immunoSEQ assay, TCR CDR3 regions were amplified from genomic DNA by multiplex PCR. Extracted genomic DNA from each cell subset was spread evenly across all wells of several immunoSEQ 96-well plates, with each plate serving as a replicate. For sorted subsets, roughly 0.2 ug genomic DNA, equal to about 30,000 T cell genomes, was loaded into each replicate PCR. The purified libraries were quantified using a Qubit 3.0 fluorometer, sized with a Bioanalyzer 2100, and then quantified again using the KAPA Library Quantification kit. Every immunoSEQ 96-well plate was sequenced on a separate single-read 150-cycle Illumina NextSeq 550 flow cell. The study's processing was this. Because only junctional sequences without quality scores were contained in the immunoSEQ output, filtering matching that applied to full-length reads could not be performed. Sequences were annotated with PyIR, a Python wrapper for IgBLAST v1.9, using IMGT germline references to assign V/J genes and CDR3. Reads were filtered out if the reads had weak V/J assignments (E-value above 1e-6), no CDR3, stop codons, out-of-frame junctions, or ambiguous translated residues. A V3J clonotype was defined by an identical inferred V gene, J gene, and CDR3 amino acid sequence. Percentage overlap between repertoires was computed as shared unique clonotypes divided by the size of the smaller repertoire. Three approaches were used to assess repertoire richness: RTK rarefaction, the Chao1 estimator, and Recon v2.1 estimates of unobserved clonotypes. For all TCRbeta clonotypes obtained by the gDNA method from four donors, generation probabilities were computed with OLGA. The clones in this table, taken by TCRdb from immuneACCESS, are in-frame only. Not every clone is retained; where verified, under half of the shortfall comes from an unresolved V gene, and the cause of the rest is unknown. The V and J calls and clone size were taken over from that table, and D and trimming were inferred from the DNA. The sample table records over 2 million clones; 85% to 95% of these occur just once. The top ten hold 0.13% of the sample.

The CDR3 runs 13 residues from the cysteine to the phenylalanine. Only the CDR3 region is kept as DNA, spanning 39 bases read in frame from base 1. Relative to germline, V is 4 bases shorter and J is 5 bases shorter, with 10 bases between their ends. For CDR1 and CDR2, the germline V gene lists SGHRS and YFSETQ. Paper-wide results and their limitations: Even with the large sequencing depth, rarefaction of the sorted-subset datasets indicated that sequencing was incomplete. About 5% of naive CD4, around 3.6% of naive CD8, 2.3% of memory CD4, and less than 0.45% of memory CD8 clonotypes were shared across several donors. Naive subsets generally had larger estimated clonotype richness than memory subsets. Sampling was limited to blood, and TCR repertoires in tissue likely differ from TCR repertoires in blood. The small number of donors limited the genetic and exposure-history diversity represented. Clonotypes shared by all four sorted-subset donors showed higher generation probabilities than non-shared clonotypes. Pairwise subsampling led to the expectation that sequencing depth would affect the degree of clonotype sharing among donors.

This receptor was taken from a man between 18 and 35 years old in good health. The chain uses TRBV5-1 and TRBJ1-5, with a tentative D gene TRBD1 over 5 matching bases. Sequenced input: naive CD4+ T cells sorted from blood. The cell subset or site label here, explained by the study, means: CD45RA+ positively selected. The bases read TGCGCCAGCAGCCAGGACATATATCAGCCCCAGCATTTT. It translates to CASSQDIYQPQHF. The entire variable domain, with the stretches around the CDR3 drawn from the reference TRBV5-1 and TRBJ1-5 proteins, is KAGVTQTPRYLIKTRGQQVTLSCSPISGHRSVSWYQQTPGQGLQFLFEYFSETQRNKGNFPGRFSGRQFSNSRSEMNVSTLELGDSALYLCASSQDIYQPQHFGDGTRLSIL.